The 23 T cell receptor beta chains below all came from one sample that was sequenced in a study of T cells after posttransplantation cyclophosphamide. Data came from immunoSEQ multiplex PCR; TCRdb stores just in-frame clones and leaves some out. The table lists about 10,000 clones, 90% to 95% of them singletons. Sequenced sample: naive CD8+ T cells sorted from PBMCs. The source is a man between 25 and 39 years old in good health and a related stem cell transplant donor.

This clone appeared once. The rearrangement joins TRBV19 to TRBJ2-2; a possible D gene is TRBD2 (7 bases). CDR1 LNHDA and CDR2 SQIVND come from the germline V gene (reference sequence). The CDR3 loop spans 14 amino acids. V was shortened by 3 bases and J by 5 bases, with 10 bases between the two germline ends. The CDR3 sequence is CASSIGGQTGELFF. The CDR3 nucleotides read TGTGCCAGTAGTATCGGGGGGCAGACCGGGGAGCTGTTTTTT.

This clone was observed a single time. The chain has TRBV5-4 and TRBJ2-7; tentative D call: TRBD1 (6 bases). In germline, CDR1 is SGHNT, CDR2 YYREEE (reference sequence). The CDR3 spans 15 residues. Trimming left V 4 bases short and J 0 bases short, with 14 bases between. CDR3 nucleotides: TGTGCCAGCAGCCCGAGGGGGTCGGGCTCCTACGAGCAGTACTTC. Encoded protein: CASSPRGSGSYEQYF.

This chain connects TRBV13 to TRBJ1-1, with TRBD1 as a possible D gene (6 bases). V shed 1 base and J shed 1 base, with 13 bases lying between them. Germline V gene lookup returns CDR1 PRHDT and CDR2 FYEKMQ (reference sequence). This CDR3 has 16 residues. Written as DNA, the CDR3 is TGTGCCAGCAGCTTAGTCTCCAGGGGCTGGAACACTGAAGCTTTCTTT. It encodes CASSLVSRGWNTEAFF. Looking up the rest from reference TRBV13 and TRBJ1-1 gives the full variable domain: AAGVIQSPRHLIKEKRETATLKCYPIPRHDTVYWYQQGPGQDPQFLISFYEKMQSDKGSIPDRFSAQQFSDYHSELNMSSLELGDSALYFCASSLVSRGWNTEAFFGQGTRLTVV.

The CDR3 region is CSVEEDRDQPQHF. The CDR3 bases are TGCAGCGTTGAGGAGGACAGGGATCAGCCCCAGCATTTT. This chain joins TRBV29-1 and TRBJ1-5, with TRBD1 matching over 8 bases. The ends lost 3 bases at V and 5 bases at J; junction bases unmatched: 3. Germline V CDR1 and CDR2: SQVTM, ANQGSEA. The CDR3 contains 13 residues.

The genes are TRBV7-8 and TRBJ2-3; D is possibly TRBD2 (6 bases). Looked up from germline, CDR1 is SGHVS and CDR2 is FQNEAQ. Trimming removed 1 base at V and 0 bases at J, with 11 bases between. The CDR3 has 16 amino acids. CDR3 in DNA: TGTGCCAGCAGCTTAGTAACGGGGGAAAGCACAGATACGCAGTATTTT. It is translated as CASSLVTGESTDTQYF.

The chain employs TRBV5-5 and TRBJ1-4; D not resolved. The ends were cut back, 4 bases at V and 0 bases at J, with 10 bases in the middle. The germline V gene has CDR1 SGHKS and CDR2 YYEKEE (reference sequence). The CDR3 is 15 amino acids. The CDR3, as DNA: TGTGCCAGCAGCGCAGGAACTGCAACTAATGAAAAACTGTTTTTT. Protein sequence: CASSAGTATNEKLFF.

This clone was observed a single time. J is TRBJ2-7 and V is TRBV7-9, with D tentatively TRBD1 (6 bases). The V end was cut by 7 bases, the J end by 1 base, with 11 bases between. This CDR3 spans 13 amino acids. The germline gives CDR1 SEHNR, CDR2 FQNEAQ (reference sequence). The CDR3 here is CASTRGGSYEQYF. The CDR3 nucleotides are TGTGCCAGCACCCGAGGGGGTTCCTACGAGCAGTACTTC.

The V gene is TRBV7-9, the J gene TRBJ2-3; 8 bases align to TRBD2. V lost 1 base to trimming and J lost 3 bases; unmatched junction nucleotides: 3. The CDR3 totals 15 residues. From germline, CDR1 is SEHNR and CDR2 FQNEAQ (reference sequence). CDR3 nucleotides: TGTGCCAGCAGCTTAGGGAGCGGGGGAACAGATACGCAGTATTTT. The encoded protein is CASSLGSGGTDTQYF.

The chain joins TRBV7-9 to TRBJ2-7; D gene ambiguous. V dropped 4 bases and J dropped 3 bases, with 4 bases sitting between them. This CDR3 contains 11 residues. Germline CDR1 is SEHNR and CDR2 is FQNEAQ (reference sequence). The CDR3 loop reads CASSSDYEQYF. The DNA of the CDR3 is TGTGCCAGCAGCTCAGACTACGAGCAGTACTTC.

The chain links TRBV5-1 to TRBJ2-2, with TRBD2 matching over 9 bases. Trimming removed 0 bases from V and 3 bases from J; junction bases left unmatched: 9. Germline V lookup: CDR1 SGHRS, CDR2 YFSETQ. This CDR3 has 18 residues. CDR3 DNA: TGCGCCAGCAGCTTGGGCTCTAGCGGGGATTTTTACACCGGGGAGCTGTTTTTT. This encodes CASSLGSSGDFYTGELFF. Complete variable domain (other parts from reference TRBV5-1 and TRBJ2-2): KAGVTQTPRYLIKTRGQQVTLSCSPISGHRSVSWYQQTPGQGLQFLFEYFSETQRNKGNFPGRFSGRQFSNSRSEMNVSTLELGDSALYLCASSLGSSGDFYTGELFFGEGSRLTVL.

The V and J genes are TRBV19 and TRBJ1-5, with 8 bases that match TRBD1. The V segment lost 6 bases and the J segment 1 base; nucleotides outside the gene matches: 5. Germline assignment: CDR1 LNHDA and CDR2 SQIVND (reference sequence). The CDR3 runs 15 residues. The CDR3 region has the DNA TGTGCCAGTAGCGGACAGGGCCGAAGCAATCAGCCCCAGCATTTT. It specifies CASSGQGRSNQPQHF.

A single count supports this clone. V is TRBV7-3 and J is TRBJ1-6; 7 nucleotides line up with TRBD1. With 1 base clipped from V and 8 bases from J, the junction kept 5 bases outside the gene matches. CDR1 is SGHTA and CDR2 is FQGTGA in the germline V gene. The CDR3 has 15 residues. The CDR3 is CASSLIAGGDSPLHF. The CDR3 DNA reads TGTGCCAGCAGCTTAATCGCAGGGGGTGATTCACCCCTCCACTTT.

This chain connects TRBV4-3 to TRBJ2-2; D possibly corresponds to TRBD2 (6 bases). V lost 4 bases and J lost 5, with 14 bases in between. The germline V gene has CDR1 LGHNA and CDR2 YSLEER. This CDR3 comprises 15 residues. CDR3: CASSPYALATGELFF. The CDR3 region has the DNA TGCGCCAGCAGCCCCTACGCACTAGCAACCGGGGAGCTGTTTTTT.

J is TRBJ2-5 and V is TRBV9; D may be TRBD2 (6 bases). This CDR3 region has 14 residues. V was cut by 2 bases and J by 2 bases, with 10 bases left in between. Germline loops: CDR1 SGDLS, CDR2 YYNGEE. CDR3 nucleotides: TGTGCCAGCAGCGTTGGAGGGGAACAAGAGACCCAGTACTTC. It specifies CASSVGGEQETQYF.

This chain links TRBV6-5 with TRBJ1-6, with D hard to call. The germline V gene has CDR1 MNHEY and CDR2 SVGAGI. The ends were cut back, 7 bases at V and 9 bases at J, with 16 bases in the middle. The CDR3 contains 14 residues. CDR3 protein: CASTDGVGRSPLHF. The CDR3 DNA reads as TGTGCCAGCACCGACGGGGTAGGTCGTTCACCCCTCCACTTT.

The chain carries TRBV28 and TRBJ1-5; 9 bases map to TRBD1. The germline CDR1 and CDR2 sequences are MDHEN and SYDVKM. The CDR3 is 14 amino acids. J gave up 9 bases and V 8 bases, and 11 bases lay outside the gene matches. CDR3 sequence reads: CASVGTGLIRPQHF. In nucleotides, the CDR3 is TGTGCCAGCGTCGGGACAGGGTTAATCAGGCCCCAGCATTTT. Using reference TRBV28 and TRBJ1-5 for the parts outside the CDR3, the full variable domain is DVKVTQSSRYLVKRTGEKVFLECVQDMDHENMFWYRQDPGLGLRLIYFSYDVKMKEKGDIPEGYSVSREKKERFSLILESASTNQTSMYLCASVGTGLIRPQHFGDGTRLSIL.

The chain links TRBV29-1 to TRBJ2-5; 8 bases agree with TRBD2. The CDR3 is made up of 14 amino acids. CDR1 SQVTM and CDR2 ANQGSEA come from the germline V gene. J was trimmed by 1 base and V by 1 base; bases with no gene match: 2. The CDR3 reads CSVEVAGFQETQYF. The DNA of the CDR3 is TGCAGCGTTGAAGTAGCGGGGTTCCAAGAGACCCAGTACTTC. The variable domain in full, completed from reference TRBV29-1 and TRBJ2-5, reads SAVISQKPSRDICQRGTSLTIQCQVDSQVTMMFWYRQQPGQSLTLIATANQGSEATYESGFVIDKFPISRPNLTFSTLTVSNMSPEDSSIYLCSVEVAGFQETQYFGPGTRLLVL.

J is TRBJ2-1 and V is TRBV9, with D unresolved. Trimming removed 5 bases from V and 1 base from J, with 13 bases in between. CDR1 is SGDLS and CDR2 is YYNGEE in the germline V gene. The length of the CDR3 is 15 residues. CDR3 protein: CASSPLSGSYNEQFF. The CDR3 nucleotides are TGTGCCAGCAGTCCTCTCTCAGGTTCCTACAATGAGCAGTTCTTC.

V is TRBV2 and J is TRBJ2-1, with TRBD2 as a possible D gene (6 bases). With 6 bases removed from V and 2 bases from J, the gap between germline ends came to 14 bases. The germline gives CDR1 SNHLY, CDR2 FYNNEI. There are 15 residues in the CDR3. Written as DNA, the CDR3 is TGTGCCAGCAGCAGGGAGGCAGGGCCCTACAATGAGCAGTTCTTC. Protein product: CASSREAGPYNEQFF.

J is TRBJ2-3 and V is TRBV7-9; 8 bases fit TRBD1. The V gene's germline CDR1 is SEHNR and CDR2 FQNEAQ (reference sequence). The ends lost 3 bases at V and 4 bases at J; junction bases unmatched: 6. This CDR3 region has 15 residues. The CDR3 region is CASSFSGGEADTQYF. The DNA for the CDR3 is TGTGCCAGCAGCTTTTCAGGGGGCGAGGCAGATACGCAGTATTTT.

V is TRBV7-9 and J is TRBJ1-3; D call uncertain. V was clipped by 4 bases and J by 4 bases, with 11 bases between them. The CDR3 contains 14 residues. Germline V gives CDR1 SEHNR, CDR2 FQNEAQ (reference sequence). The CDR3 DNA is TGTGCCAGCAGCTACTCGGGGAGGGGAAACACCATATATTTT. It yields the protein CASSYSGRGNTIYF.

CDR3 sequence (DNA): TGTGCCAGCAGCTTGCCGGTCTACGAGCAGTACTTC. Residues: CASSLPVYEQYF. The V call is TRBV5-5, the J call TRBJ2-7; D is uncertain. With 1 base removed from V and 3 bases from J, the gap between germline ends came to 5 bases. In germline, CDR1 is SGHKS, CDR2 YYEKEE (reference sequence). The CDR3 is 12 amino acids.

J is TRBJ2-1 and V is TRBV6-5; 10 bases line up with TRBD1. Germline-derived CDR1 and CDR2 are MNHEY and SVGAGI. The CDR3 runs to 14 residues. J was trimmed by 7 bases and V by 6 bases; bases with no gene match: 6. DNA for the CDR3: TGTGCCAGCAGAAGACAGGGGGCGAGGAATGAGCAGTTCTTC. Protein product: CASRRQGARNEQFF.